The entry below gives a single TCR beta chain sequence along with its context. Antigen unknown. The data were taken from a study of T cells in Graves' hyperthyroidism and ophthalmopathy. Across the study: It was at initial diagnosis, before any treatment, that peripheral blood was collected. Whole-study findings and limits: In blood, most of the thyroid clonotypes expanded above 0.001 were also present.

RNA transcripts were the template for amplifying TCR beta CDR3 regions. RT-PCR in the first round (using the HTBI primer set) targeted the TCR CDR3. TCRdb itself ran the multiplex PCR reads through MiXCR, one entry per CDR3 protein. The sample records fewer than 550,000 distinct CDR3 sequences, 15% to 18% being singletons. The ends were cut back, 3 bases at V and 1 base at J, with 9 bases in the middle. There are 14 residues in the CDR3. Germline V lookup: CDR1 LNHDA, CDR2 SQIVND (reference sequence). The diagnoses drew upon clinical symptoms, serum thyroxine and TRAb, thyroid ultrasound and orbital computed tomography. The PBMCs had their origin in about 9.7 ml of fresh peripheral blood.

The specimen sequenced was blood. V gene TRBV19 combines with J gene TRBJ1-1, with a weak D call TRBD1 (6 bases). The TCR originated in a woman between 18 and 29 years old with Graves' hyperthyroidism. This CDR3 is CASSIGQKNTEAFF. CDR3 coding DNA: TGTGCCAGTAGTATCGGACAGAAGAACACTGAAGCTTTCTTT.